Listed below are T cell receptor beta chains from one sample, sequenced in a study of blood T cells in healthy people across ages. TCRdb reanalysed the 5' RACE reads using MiXCR and keeps one entry per CDR3 protein. The sample yields approximately 1.5 million distinct CDR3 sequences, about 35% seen once. The specimen was blood. The receptor set was obtained from a woman younger than 45 in good health. Each CDR3 is given with its conserved first and last residue.

v_call cdr3_aa
TRBV28 CASTSAGASYNEQFF
TRBV7-2 CASSPRWGYLAEQYF
TRBV28 CASSSGRYFYEQYF
TRBV5-4 CASSFRTGGIDEQFF
TRBV20-1 CSARGASGSGNEQFF
TRBV20-1 CSARGTGGGFETQYF
TRBV12-3/TRBV12-4 CASSPTQGLRTFEQYF
TRBV4-1 CASSSTGRTNYGYTF
TRBV20-1 CSANGGNSYNEQFF
TRBV7-3 CASSATSGGSYNEQFF
TRBV27 CASSFGTGIYNSPLHF
TRBV4-2 CASSQGFGGTSNTEAFF
TRBV20-1 CSRGGVGGYTF
TRBV7-2 CASSARDRGSYNSPLHF
TRBV7-3 CASGPAGGSYNEQFF
TRBV27 CASSPLRPSPRDTQYF
TRBV20-1 CSASIEGDTQYF
TRBV13 CASSLDPGTLTGETQYF
TRBV27 CASSPWTGTNTEAFF
TRBV6-1 CASSERQDNGYTF
TRBV15 CATSRGFLGQGLDEQYF
TRBV20-1 CSASMTGGNSYEQYF
TRBV6-5 CASTPYAEGAEETQYF
TRBV4-1 CASSQVGVQPSDEQYF
TRBV5-1 CASSLNGLIELKDYNEQFF
TRBV20-1 CSVRVQGARRSEQYF
TRBV5-6 CASSLEPAGGFSEQFF
TRBV5-1 CASSPRLTSDNEQFF
TRBV9 CASSVGEGSETQYF
TRBV9 CASSVSYGHEQFF
TRBV7-9 CASSPGRPATSGRGKETQYF
TRBV29-1 CSVTLQGAADTQYF
TRBV7-9 CASSLGQGDYGHTF
TRBV20-1 CSASRGLNTGELFF
TRBV29-1 CSVAWPGPSNTGELFF
TRBV15 CATSRGRGGTYEQYF
TRBV20-1 CSAGDRKISYEQYF
TRBV30 CAWREWGRNSPLHF